The 2 T cell receptor beta chains below all came from one sample that was sequenced in a study of cytomegalovirus exposure and HLA in healthy donors (dated by TCRdb to the late 2010s). The library was built by means of the immunoSEQ multiplex PCR assay. A mixture of 60 forward primers for TCR Vbeta segments and 13 reverse primers for TCR Jbeta segments was used in the multiplex PCR. This is the immuneACCESS table as TCRdb keeps it, with only in-frame sequences that have V and J called. A part of the clones is gone; compared with another copy, unresolved V genes explain less than half, and the rest is unexplained. Here the sample has around 140,000 clones; around 77% occur a single time. Together, the top ten hold 0.94% of the sample. Sequencing was done on a sample of PBMCs. These receptors originate from a woman in her fifties or sixties in good health and CMV-seronegative.

This clone was seen a handful of times. CDR3 DNA: TGTGCCAGCAGCCCCCCAGACAGAGCAACAGGAGAGCAGTACTTC. This translates into CASSPPDRATGEQYF. V is TRBV28 and J is TRBJ2-7; TRBD1 might be the D (5 bases). V was shortened by 6 bases and J by 7 bases, with 22 bases between the two germline ends. This CDR3 is 15 amino acids long. The V gene's germline CDR1 is MDHEN and CDR2 SYDVKM.

This clone appeared a few times. J is TRBJ2-5 and V is TRBV5-1; D may be TRBD1 (6 bases). Between the trimmed V and J ends, which lost 0 bases and 1 base, there was a span of 10 bases. Per the germline V gene, CDR1 is SGHRS and CDR2 is YFSETQ. This CDR3 has 15 amino acids. CDR3 bases: TGCGCCAGCAGCTTGGATTTGACAGGCCAAGAGACCCAGTACTTC. It yields the protein CASSLDLTGQETQYF. Full variable domain (outside the CDR3, taken from reference TRBV5-1 and TRBJ2-5): KAGVTQTPRYLIKTRGQQVTLSCSPISGHRSVSWYQQTPGQGLQFLFEYFSETQRNKGNFPGRFSGRQFSNSRSEMNVSTLELGDSALYLCASSLDLTGQETQYFGPGTRLLVL.